The 22 T cell receptor beta chains below all came from one sample that was sequenced in a study of regulatory T cells in long-lasting Graves disease. In building TCR beta libraries, iRepertoire HTBI primers were used together with Arm-PCR of CDR3 regions. Each CDR3 protein is one row after TCRdb ran MiXCR on the multiplex PCR reads. This table has about 660,000 distinct CDR3 sequences, 25% to 35% appearing once. The time point was: persistent/refractory GD, antithyroid drugs over 5 years with positive TRAb. The TCR library was prepared using RNA isolated from PBMCs. The sequences come from peripheral blood mononuclear cells (PBMCs), collected when the disease was refractory, from a patient treated with antithyroid drugs. Every receptor here comes from a female donor with Graves disease.

There are many counts of this clonotype. The gene calls are TRBV6-1 and TRBJ1-6; perhaps TRBD1 as D (5 bases). Trimming shortened V by 5 bases and J by 10 bases, and 15 bases separated the two germline ends. Per the germline V gene, CDR1 is MNHNS and CDR2 is SASEGT. This CDR3 is 14 amino acids long. The CDR3 is CASSRRDLRSPLHF. For the CDR3, the DNA is TGTGCCAGCAGTCGCCGGGACCTAAGGTCACCCCTCCACTTT.

This clonotype was observed at least ten times. The chain couples TRBV11-2 to TRBJ2-5, with TRBD1 identical over 9 bases. Per germline, CDR1 SGHAT and CDR2 FQNNGV. After removal of 3 bases from V and 2 bases from J, the junction contained 1 base not matched to a gene. This CDR3 is 14 amino acids long. CDR3 bases: TGTGCCAGCAGCTTCGGGACAGGGCAAGAGACCCAGTACTTC. This translates into CASSFGTGQETQYF.

V is TRBV28 and J is TRBJ1-5; 9 positions match TRBD1. The ends lost 8 bases at V and 3 bases at J; junction bases unmatched: 8. Per germline, CDR1 MDHEN and CDR2 SYDVKM. This CDR3 is built from 15 residues. CDR3 amino acids: CASQWTGAINQPQHF. DNA for the CDR3: TGTGCCAGCCAATGGACAGGGGCTATCAATCAGCCCCAGCATTTT.

The chain couples TRBV27 to TRBJ1-5; the D is unclear. CDR1 MNHEY and CDR2 SMNVEV come from the germline V gene (reference sequence). V lost 3 bases and J 2 bases, leaving 14 bases between the germline ends. CDR3 length equals 16 residues. CDR3 coding DNA: TGTGCCAGCAGTTTCTCCCCAGCACTAGGCAATCAGCCCCAGCATTTT. Translated, it gives CASSFSPALGNQPQHF.

V and J are TRBV7-9 and TRBJ1-5; 8 bases line up with TRBD1. There are 16 residues in the CDR3. The junction had 6 bases not matched to a gene; V was cut back by 5 bases and J by 0 bases. Germline-derived CDR1 and CDR2 are SEHNR and FQNEAQ (reference sequence). DNA for the CDR3: TGTGCCAGCAGCCCGGAGACAGGGGCTAGCAATCAGCCCCAGCATTTT. Protein: CASSPETGASNQPQHF.

V is TRBV30 and J is TRBJ1-1; no firm D call. V lost 2 bases and J lost 8, with 9 bases in between. The CDR3 extends over 11 amino acids. CDR1 and CDR2 (germline): GTSNPN, SVGIG (reference sequence). For the CDR3, the DNA is TGTGCCTGGAGTCGACTACTCGAAGCTTTCTTT. The encoded protein is CAWSRLLEAFF.

This clonotype was picked up a small number of times. This chain links TRBV5-1 with TRBJ2-2; 9 nucleotides agree with TRBD1. After removal of 5 bases from V and 0 bases from J, the junction contained 2 bases not matched to a gene. The CDR3 totals 15 residues. The germline V gene encodes CDR1 SGHRS and CDR2 YFSETQ. The CDR3 loop reads CASSWTGANTGELFF. In nucleotides, the CDR3 is TGCGCCAGCAGTTGGACAGGGGCGAACACCGGGGAGCTGTTTTTT.

CDR3 region: CASSLSWGASSYEQYF. CDR3 nucleotide sequence: TGTGCCAGCAGTTTATCTTGGGGAGCCAGCTCCTACGAGCAGTACTTC. This chain connects TRBV27 to TRBJ2-7, with D maybe TRBD2 (5 bases). Trimming shortened V by 0 bases and J by 0 bases, and 12 bases separated the two germline ends. The CDR3 runs 16 residues. Germline loops: CDR1 MNHEY, CDR2 SMNVEV (reference sequence).

The chain joins TRBV5-1 to TRBJ2-7, with 7 bases aligning to TRBD1. The V and J ends lost 0 bases and 4 bases, in that order; junction bases with no gene match: 10. This CDR3 has 16 amino acids. Looked up from germline, CDR1 is SGHRS and CDR2 is YFSETQ. CDR3 bases: TGCGCCAGCAGCTTGGCTGGGACAGAGATTTTTTACGAGCAGTACTTC. Residues: CASSLAGTEIFYEQYF.

The rearrangement joins TRBV19 to TRBJ1-2; 9 nucleotides match TRBD1. The J segment lost 8 bases and the V segment lost 6 bases, leaving 13 bases of the junction unmatched. Germline loops: CDR1 LNHDA, CDR2 SQIVND (reference sequence). The CDR3 extends over 15 amino acids. The CDR3 coding sequence is TGTGCCAGTAGAGATCCGGGACAGGGAATCTCGGGCTACACCTTC. Translated: CASRDPGQGISGYTF.

Only a few counts were recorded for this clonotype. The V call is TRBV30, the J call TRBJ2-5; D not resolved. The germline CDR1 and CDR2 sequences are GTSNPN and SVGIG (reference sequence). The CDR3 runs 11 residues. Between the trimmed V and J ends, which lost 8 bases and 5 bases, there was a span of 12 bases. CDR3 sequence (DNA): TGTGCCGGTAGAGTGTCCGAGACCCAGTACTTC. The encoded protein is CAGRVSETQYF.

The rearrangement uses TRBV11-2 and TRBJ2-7, with 12 bases matching TRBD2. This CDR3 is built from 20 residues. From germline, CDR1 is SGHAT and CDR2 FQNNGV. V dropped 2 bases and J dropped 2; count of bases not matched to a gene: 16. The CDR3 loop is CASSLSPTSGGKIIPYEQYF. The CDR3 region has the DNA TGTGCCAGCAGCTTATCCCCGACTAGCGGGGGCAAAATCATCCCCTACGAGCAGTACTTC.

Only a few counts were recorded for this clonotype. The V gene is TRBV20-1, the J gene TRBJ1-5, with D maybe TRBD1 (5 bases). The length of the CDR3 is 13 residues. Germline assignment: CDR1 DFQATT and CDR2 SNEGSKA (reference sequence). With 6 bases removed from V and 1 base from J, the gap between germline ends came to 10 bases. DNA of the CDR3: TGCAGTGCCGCAGGGAGCAGCAATCAGCCCCAGCATTTT. Its translation is CSAAGSSNQPQHF.

The chain carries TRBV29-1 and TRBJ2-3; tentative D call: TRBD1 (6 bases). CDR3 length: 17 amino acids. V lost 4 bases, J lost 5 bases, and 25 bases lay in between. Germline V gives CDR1 SQVTM, CDR2 ANQGSEA. The CDR3 reads CSVALPPSQGPKDTQYF. The CDR3 region has the DNA TGCAGCGTTGCCCTCCCCCCCTCACAGGGACCGAAAGATACGCAGTATTTT.

On this clonotype itself: This likely traces to a read error, being one base from a far larger clone. This chain joins TRBV7-3 and TRBJ1-1; D is undetermined. This CDR3 spans 12 amino acids. Germline V gives CDR1 SGHTA, CDR2 FQGTGA. The chain's CDR3 is CASNLMNTEASF. The DNA of the CDR3 is TGTGCCAGCAACCTTATGAACACTGAAGCTTCCTTT.

The chain links TRBV28 to TRBJ1-6; no definite D call. CDR1 MDHEN and CDR2 SYDVKM come from the germline V gene. CDR3 length equals 16 residues. Deletions cut 1 base from V and 5 bases from J, with 12 bases between. This CDR3 reads CASSLSMGGNNSPLHF. The CDR3 nucleotides are TGTGCCAGCAGTTTATCAATGGGCGGCAATAATTCACCCCTCCACTTT.

V is TRBV7-9 and J is TRBJ1-5; 7 bases align to TRBD1. The germline CDR1 and CDR2 sequences are SEHNR and FQNEAQ (reference sequence). J was trimmed by 8 bases and V by 4 bases; bases with no gene match: 5. The CDR3 loop spans 13 amino acids. CDR3 amino acids: CASSSTGLEPQHF. The CDR3 DNA reads as TGTGCCAGCAGCTCGACAGGGTTGGAGCCCCAGCATTTT.

This clonotype occurred a few times. This chain links TRBV27 with TRBJ1-6; D unclear. Germline V CDR1 and CDR2: MNHEY, SMNVEV (reference sequence). This CDR3 is 17 amino acids long. Trimming pared 3 bases from V and 0 bases from J, leaving 12 bases between. The DNA of the CDR3 is TGTGCCAGCAGTTTCCAGGTCGCGGACTCCTATAATTCACCCCTCCACTTT. This codes for CASSFQVADSYNSPLHF.

V is TRBV6-1 and J is TRBJ1-1; D uncertain. Germline lookup yields CDR1 MNHNS and CDR2 SASEGT. Trimming left V 6 bases short and J 6 bases short, with 17 bases between. This CDR3 spans 14 amino acids. The CDR3 region has the DNA TGTGCCAGCAGCCCCGCGCCGAACACCCCTGAAGCTTTCTTT. Translated: CASSPAPNTPEAFF.

The chain recombines TRBV7-3 with TRBJ2-7, with a possible D match to TRBD1 (6 bases). The V end was cut by 0 bases, the J end by 4 bases, with 10 bases between. The CDR3 extends over 14 amino acids. Looked up from germline, CDR1 is SGHTA and CDR2 is FQGTGA. The CDR3 spells CASSLTTGGYEQYF. DNA of the CDR3: TGTGCCAGCAGCTTAACGACAGGAGGTTACGAGCAGTACTTC. The whole variable domain, filled in from reference TRBV7-3 and TRBJ2-7, reads GAGVSQTPSNKVTEKGKYVELRCDPISGHTALYWYRQSLGQGPEFLIYFQGTGAADDSGLPNDRFFAVRPEGSVSTLKIQRTERGDSAVYLCASSLTTGGYEQYFGPGTRLTVT.

The chain combines TRBV11-2 with TRBJ2-3, with 7 bases matching TRBD2. Germline V gives CDR1 SGHAT, CDR2 FQNNGV. V shed 0 bases, J shed 6 bases, and the junction held 3 bases outside the gene matches. This CDR3 is built from 14 residues. CDR3 amino acids: CASSLELARDTQYF. CDR3 nucleotides: TGTGCCAGCAGCTTAGAACTAGCGAGGGATACGCAGTATTTT. Full variable domain (missing parts from reference TRBV11-2 and TRBJ2-3): EAGVAQSPRYKIIEKRQSVAFWCNPISGHATLYWYQQILGQGPKLLIQFQNNGVVDDSQLPKDRFSAERLKGVDSTLKIQPAKLEDSAVYLCASSLELARDTQYFGPGTRLTVL.

The genes are TRBV9 and TRBJ1-2; D is uncertain. CDR1 is SGDLS and CDR2 is YYNGEE in the germline V gene. The germline V and J ends were trimmed by 6 bases and 4 bases, with 16 bases remaining between them. CDR3 size: 14 residues. CDR3 DNA: TGTGCCAGCACCCCCTGGGAATCGAGCTATGGCTACACCTTC. Protein product: CASTPWESSYGYTF.